The sequence of this T cell receptor (beta chain) was determined in a study of T cells in narcolepsy. Sequencing used immunoSEQ multiplex PCR; TCRdb keeps in-frame clones, though not all of them. The table records 25,000 to 35,000 clones, 82% of them present only once. Overall study findings and caveats: In some patient and control memory CD4+ samples, autoreactive clones were absent.

CDR3 size: 14 residues. V lost 5 bases and J 7 bases, leaving 18 bases between the germline ends. Germline loops: CDR1 SGHKS, CDR2 YYEKEE (reference sequence). About this clone: Its antigen remains unidentified.

The source material was CD45RA- memory CD4+ T cells from PBMCs. This receptor was identified in a human donor with narcolepsy. The genes are TRBV5-5 and TRBJ1-2; tentative D call: TRBD1 (6 bases). In DNA form, the CDR3 reads TGTGCCAGCAGTCCTACAGGGTCGACGGGTGGCTACACCTTC. Amino acids: CASSPTGSTGGYTF.